This TCR beta chain was recorded in a study of beta chain bispecific antibodies for T cell cancers (dated by TCRdb to about 2021). A note on the overall study: T cells from healthy donors were cocultured with T cell leukemia lines in the presence of bispecific antibodies, after which the depletion of each TRBV family was measured by TRBV sequencing of the surviving cells. Surface TRBV12 (TRBV12-3) was expressed on Jurkat cells, and surface TRBV5-5 was expressed on HPB-ALL cells.

Unique molecular identifier barcodes were incorporated into the libraries and were used for clonotype quantification. Qiagen AllPrep DNA/RNA Micro kits were used to isolate total RNA, and an Agilent TapeStation was used to check RNA quality. TCR beta libraries were built by 5' RACE: cDNA synthesis followed by two PCR steps using TCR beta constant-region gene-specific primers. An Illumina MiSeq platform was used to sequence the TCR beta libraries. The authors processed their data as follows. MIGEC, MiXCR and VDJtools were used to process the reads. Clonotype frequency was calculated as the fraction of unique molecular identifiers assigned to a given clonotype among all unique molecular identifiers in the sample. Nonfunctional TRBV genes classified in IMGT as pseudogenes or open reading frames, such as TRBV1, TRBV12-1 and TRBV21, were excluded. TCRdb ran its own pipeline on the public reads, namely fastp trimming at Q25 and MiXCR clone calling, and kept in-frame beta chains. Every distinct CDR3 protein forms one entry, paired with its most common genes and DNA. It is TCRdb's table, rather than the study itself, that gives the V and J calls and clone size. In this sample the table shows some 21,000 distinct CDR3 sequences, approximately 2.4% of which occur a single time. Jointly, the top ten make up over 25% of the sample.

The table lists this clonotype with a few counts. This receptor's antigen is unknown. No qualities accompany the bases; no much larger clone lies one base away. For approximately three days, T cells were expanded from blood mononuclear cells using either the anti-CD3 antibody OKT3 or CD3/CD28 Dynabeads. The culture conditions for expanded T cells were RPMI 1640 plus 10% fetal bovine serum, recombinant human IL-2 (about 97 IU/ml) and IL-7 (approximately 5.4 ng/ml). For cocultures, about 5 x 10^4 normal T cells were combined with about 5 x 10^4 target cells and bispecific antibody in about 0.095 mL and incubated for approximately 18 hours at 37 degrees C. Each bispecific antibody consisted of two single-chain variable fragments expressed in a single-chain diabody format with a His tag. Effector T cells came from healthy human donors; peripheral blood mononuclear cells were isolated from leukapheresis samples by Ficoll density gradient centrifugation.

The CDR3, from cysteine to phenylalanine, totals 15 residues. The kept DNA is CDR3 alone, 45 bases in frame from the first base. The germline V gene sets CDR1 to SGHVS and CDR2 to FQNEAQ. V and J are truncated by 2 bases and 4 bases respectively, leaving an intervening sequence of 14 bases. Overall study results and their limits: Every sequenced sample was a mix of normal T cells and leukemia cell line cells, and most of the targeted TRBV signal originated from the leukemia cells instead of the normal T cells. Cross-reactivity of the anti-TRBV5-5 antibody with TRBV5-6 was attributed to high sequence similarity between the two genes.

The TCR comes from a human donor in good health. Some clones in this sample may be carry-over from other donors' samples. The chain links TRBV7-8 with TRBJ1-2; the D gene is possibly TRBD1, with 5 bases matching. Sequenced input: healthy donor T cells cultured with leukemia cells. The DNA reads as follows: TGTGCCAGCAGCTTATTCGGCCGGGACGTCTATGGCTACACCTTC. Its translation reads: CASSLFGRDVYGYTF.